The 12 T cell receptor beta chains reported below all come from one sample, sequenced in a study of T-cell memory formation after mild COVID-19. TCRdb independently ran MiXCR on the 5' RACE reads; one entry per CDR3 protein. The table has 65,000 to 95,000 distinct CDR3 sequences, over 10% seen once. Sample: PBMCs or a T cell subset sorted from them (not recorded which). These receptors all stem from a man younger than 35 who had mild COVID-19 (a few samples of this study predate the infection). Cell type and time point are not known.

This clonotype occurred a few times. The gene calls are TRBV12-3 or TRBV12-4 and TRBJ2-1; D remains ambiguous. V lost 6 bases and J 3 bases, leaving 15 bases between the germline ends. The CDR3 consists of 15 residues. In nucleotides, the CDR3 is TGTGCCAGCAGCCCCCCAAGCCGAGTCTACAATGAGCAGTTCTTC. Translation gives CASSPPSRVYNEQFF.

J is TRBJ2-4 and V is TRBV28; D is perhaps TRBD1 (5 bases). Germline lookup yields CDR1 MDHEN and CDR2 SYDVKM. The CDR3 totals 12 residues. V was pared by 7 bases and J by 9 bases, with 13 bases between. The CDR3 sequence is CASKDSRAIQYF. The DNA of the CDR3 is TGTGCCAGCAAAGACAGCCGAGCCATTCAGTACTTC.

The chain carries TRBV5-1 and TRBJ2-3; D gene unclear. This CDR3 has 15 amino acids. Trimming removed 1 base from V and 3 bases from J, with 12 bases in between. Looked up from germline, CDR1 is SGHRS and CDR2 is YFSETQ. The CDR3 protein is CASSLLGGRTDTQYF. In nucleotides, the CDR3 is TGCGCCAGCAGCTTGCTAGGTGGGCGGACAGATACGCAGTATTTT.

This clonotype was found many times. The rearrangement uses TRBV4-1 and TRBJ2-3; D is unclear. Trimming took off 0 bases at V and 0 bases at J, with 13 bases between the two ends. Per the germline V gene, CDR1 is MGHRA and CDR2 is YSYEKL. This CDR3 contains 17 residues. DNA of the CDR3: TGCGCCAGCAGCCAAGACCCCGTCGGGCCTAGCACAGATACGCAGTATTTT. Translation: CASSQDPVGPSTDTQYF.

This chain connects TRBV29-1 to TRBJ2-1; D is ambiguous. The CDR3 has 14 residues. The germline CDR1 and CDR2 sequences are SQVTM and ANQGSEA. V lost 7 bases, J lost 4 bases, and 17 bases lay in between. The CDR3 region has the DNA TGCAGCGGAGCCGGTACTGCAGGATACAATGAGCAGTTCTTC. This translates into CSGAGTAGYNEQFF.

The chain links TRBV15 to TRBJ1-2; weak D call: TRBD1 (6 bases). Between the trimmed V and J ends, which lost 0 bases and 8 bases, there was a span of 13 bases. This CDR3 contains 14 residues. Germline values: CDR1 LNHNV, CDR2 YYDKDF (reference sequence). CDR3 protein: CATSRDTGNFGYTF. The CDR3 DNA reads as TGTGCCACCAGCAGAGACACAGGGAATTTCGGCTACACCTTC.

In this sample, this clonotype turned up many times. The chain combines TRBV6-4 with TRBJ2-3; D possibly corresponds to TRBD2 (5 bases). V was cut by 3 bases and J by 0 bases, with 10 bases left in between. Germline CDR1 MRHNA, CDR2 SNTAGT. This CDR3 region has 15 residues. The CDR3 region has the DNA TGTGCCAGCAGTGAAGAGGGATCTAGCACAGATACGCAGTATTTT. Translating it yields CASSEEGSSTDTQYF.

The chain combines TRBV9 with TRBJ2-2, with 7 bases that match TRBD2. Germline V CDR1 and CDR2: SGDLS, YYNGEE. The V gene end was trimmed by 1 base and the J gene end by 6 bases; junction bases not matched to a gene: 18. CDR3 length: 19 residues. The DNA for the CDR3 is TGTGCCAGCAGCGTAACGGGACTAAGCCCGATTGGGGAGTCCGGGGAGCTGTTTTTT. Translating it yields CASSVTGLSPIGESGELFF.

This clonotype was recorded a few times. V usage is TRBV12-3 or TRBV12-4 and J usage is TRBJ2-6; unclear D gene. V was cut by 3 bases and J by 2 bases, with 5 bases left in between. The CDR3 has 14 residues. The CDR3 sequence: CASSFDPGANVLTF. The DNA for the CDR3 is TGTGCCAGCAGTTTTGATCCTGGGGCCAACGTCCTGACTTTC.

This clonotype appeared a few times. In nucleotides, the CDR3 is TGTGCCAGCCGCCAGGGACTAGCGGGGGGGCTGGGCACAGATACGCAGTATTTT. This gives the protein CASRQGLAGGLGTDTQYF. The rearrangement uses TRBV11-2 and TRBJ2-3; 16 bases line up with TRBD2. CDR1 and CDR2 (germline): SGHAT, FQNNGV. The CDR3 sequence is 18 residues long. Trimming took 8 bases from V and 1 from J; bases not matched to a gene: 9.

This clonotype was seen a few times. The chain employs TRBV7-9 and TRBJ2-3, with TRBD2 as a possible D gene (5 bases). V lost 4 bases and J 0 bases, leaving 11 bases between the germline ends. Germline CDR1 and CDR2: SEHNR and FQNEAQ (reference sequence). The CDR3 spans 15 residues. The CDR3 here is CASSYGRGSTDTQYF. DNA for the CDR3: TGTGCCAGCAGCTACGGACGGGGTAGCACAGATACGCAGTATTTT. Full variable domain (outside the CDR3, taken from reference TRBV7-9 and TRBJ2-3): DTGVSQNPRHKITKRGQNVTFRCDPISEHNRLYWYRQTLGQGPEFLTYFQNEAQLEKSRLLSDRFSAERPKGSFSTLEIQRTEQGDSAMYLCASSYGRGSTDTQYFGPGTRLTVL.

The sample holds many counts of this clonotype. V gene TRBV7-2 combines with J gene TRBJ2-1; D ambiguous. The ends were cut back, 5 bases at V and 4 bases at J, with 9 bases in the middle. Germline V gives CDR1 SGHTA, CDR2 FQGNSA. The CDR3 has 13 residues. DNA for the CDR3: TGTGCCAGCAGCCCAGCGTTATACAATGAGCAGTTCTTC. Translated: CASSPALYNEQFF. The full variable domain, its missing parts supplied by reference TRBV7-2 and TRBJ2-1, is GAGVSQSPSNKVTEKGKDVELRCDPISGHTALYWYRQSLGQGLEFLIYFQGNSAPDKSGLPSDRFSAERTGGSVSTLTIQRTQQEDSAVYLCASSPALYNEQFFGPGTRLTVL.